This TCR beta chain was observed in a study of cytomegalovirus exposure and HLA in healthy donors. Study observations and caveats: Being indistinguishable, some V segments were excluded, TRBV6-2 and TRBV6-3 among them. It emerged from a later analysis that several of the most significant clusters appeared to be linked to common viral pathogens.

In regard to this clone: Its antigen is unidentified.

Germline CDR1 is SQVTM and CDR2 is ANQGSEA. Unmatched junction bases numbered 7, after V lost 5 bases and J lost 5 bases. The CDR3 covers 14 residues. The PCR used 60 Vbeta and 13 Jbeta primers. The method was immunoSEQ multiplex PCR; TCRdb's version includes in-frame clones alone and lacks a portion of them. The sample has 130,000 or so clones; 77% are singletons. V is TRBV29-1 and J is TRBJ2-7; 12 bases map to TRBD2. Sequencing was carried out using PBMCs. This sequence originates from a female donor in good health and CMV-seronegative. The CDR3 sequence: CSVRRTSGTDEQYF. In nucleotides, the CDR3 is TGCAGCGTTCGCCGGACTAGCGGGACCGACGAGCAGTACTTC.